This TCR beta chain emerged from a study of long-term antiretroviral therapy in people with HIV. Trimming removed 0 bases from V and 10 bases from J, with 6 bases in between. CDR3 length equals 11 residues. The germline V gene has CDR1 LGHNA and CDR2 YNFKEQ. The libraries were made with immunoSEQ v3.0 at survey level. Measured with immunoSEQ multiplex PCR; TCRdb has only the in-frame clones, and not every one. The sample lists approximately 29,000 clones, 78% seen once, with about 9.3% in the top ten. The chain uses TRBV4-2 and TRBJ1-1; the D is unclear. The input for sequencing was unsorted PBMCs, taken 1.5 years before starting antiretroviral therapy. The clonotype was recovered from a man between 18 and 29 years old with HIV. The chain's CDR3 is CASSQEGRAFF. CDR3 nucleotide sequence: TGTGCCAGCAGCCAAGAAGGTCGAGCTTTCTTT.